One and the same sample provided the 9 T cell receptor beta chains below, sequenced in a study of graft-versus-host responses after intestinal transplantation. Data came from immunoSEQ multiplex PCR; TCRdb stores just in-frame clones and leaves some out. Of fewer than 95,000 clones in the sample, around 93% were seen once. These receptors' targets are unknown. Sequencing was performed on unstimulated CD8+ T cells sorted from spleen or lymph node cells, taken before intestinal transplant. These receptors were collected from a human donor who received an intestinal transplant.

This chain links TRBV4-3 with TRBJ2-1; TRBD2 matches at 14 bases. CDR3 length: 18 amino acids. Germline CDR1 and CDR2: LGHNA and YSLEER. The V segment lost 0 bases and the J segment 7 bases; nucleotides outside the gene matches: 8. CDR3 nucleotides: TGCGCCAGCAGCCAAGACGCGACTAGCGGGGGGGCTGGGAATGAGCAGTTCTTC. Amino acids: CASSQDATSGGAGNEQFF.

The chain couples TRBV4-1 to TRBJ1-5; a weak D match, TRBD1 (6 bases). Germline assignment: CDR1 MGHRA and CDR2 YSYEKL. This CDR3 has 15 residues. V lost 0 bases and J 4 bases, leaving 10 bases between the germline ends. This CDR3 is CASSQDSQGNQPQHF. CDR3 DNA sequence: TGCGCCAGCAGCCAAGATTCCCAGGGGAATCAGCCCCAGCATTTT.

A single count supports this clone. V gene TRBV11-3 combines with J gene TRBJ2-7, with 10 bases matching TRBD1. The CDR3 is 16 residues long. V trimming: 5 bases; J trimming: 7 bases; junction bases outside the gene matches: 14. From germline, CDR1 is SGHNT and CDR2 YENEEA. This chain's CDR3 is CASSPPTGTGVREQYF. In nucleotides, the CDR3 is TGTGCCAGCAGCCCACCAACCGGGACAGGGGTGAGGGAGCAGTACTTC.

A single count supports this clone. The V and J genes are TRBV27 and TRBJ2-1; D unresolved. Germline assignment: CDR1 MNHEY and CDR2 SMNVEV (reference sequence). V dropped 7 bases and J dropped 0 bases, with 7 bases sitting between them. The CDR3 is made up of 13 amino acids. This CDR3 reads CASTSSSYNEQFF. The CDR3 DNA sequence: TGTGCCAGCACCTCTAGCTCCTACAATGAGCAGTTCTTC.

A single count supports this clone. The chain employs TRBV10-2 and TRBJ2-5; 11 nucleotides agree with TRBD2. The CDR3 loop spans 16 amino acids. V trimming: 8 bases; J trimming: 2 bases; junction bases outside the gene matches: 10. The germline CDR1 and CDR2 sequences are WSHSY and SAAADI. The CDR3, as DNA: TGCGCCAGCTACACACCGGGGACTAGCGGACAAGAGACCCAGTACTTC. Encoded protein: CASYTPGTSGQETQYF.

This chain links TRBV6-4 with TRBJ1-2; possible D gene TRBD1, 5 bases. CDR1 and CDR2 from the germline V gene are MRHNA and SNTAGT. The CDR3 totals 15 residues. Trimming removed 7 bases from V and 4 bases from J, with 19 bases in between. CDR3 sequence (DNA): TGTGCCAGCAAACAAGGGGTTGGTGGCGCCTATGGCTACACCTTC. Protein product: CASKQGVGGAYGYTF.

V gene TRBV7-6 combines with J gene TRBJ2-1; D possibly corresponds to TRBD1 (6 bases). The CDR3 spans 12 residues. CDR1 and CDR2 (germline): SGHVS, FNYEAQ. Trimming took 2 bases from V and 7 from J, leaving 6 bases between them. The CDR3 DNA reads TGTGCCAGCAGCTTACAGGGGAATGAGCAGTTCTTC. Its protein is CASSLQGNEQFF.

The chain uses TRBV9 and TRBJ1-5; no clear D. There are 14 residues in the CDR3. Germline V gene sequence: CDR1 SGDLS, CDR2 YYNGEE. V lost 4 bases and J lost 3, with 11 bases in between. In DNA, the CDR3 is TGTGCCAGCAGCCCCGGACTGGCCAATCAGCCCCAGCATTTT. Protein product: CASSPGLANQPQHF.

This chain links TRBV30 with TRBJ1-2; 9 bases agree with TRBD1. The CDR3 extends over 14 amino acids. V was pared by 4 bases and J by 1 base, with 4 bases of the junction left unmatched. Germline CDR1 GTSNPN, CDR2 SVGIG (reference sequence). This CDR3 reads CAWTATGGNYGYTF. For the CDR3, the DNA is TGTGCCTGGACCGCGACAGGGGGTAACTATGGCTACACCTTC. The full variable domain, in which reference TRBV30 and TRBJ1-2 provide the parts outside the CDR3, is SQTIHQWPATLVQPVGSPLSLECTVEGTSNPNLYWYRQAAGRGLQLLFYSVGIGQISSEVPQNLSASRPQDRQFILSSKKLLLSDSGFYLCAWTATGGNYGYTFGSGTRLTVV.